These 9 T cell receptor beta chains were sequenced from one sample in a study of OX40 agonist ivuxolimab in advanced cancers. Measured with immunoSEQ multiplex PCR; TCRdb has only the in-frame clones, and not every one. Of about 69,000 clones in the sample, roughly nine tenths were seen once. The specimen was CD4+ or CD8+ T cells sorted from blood, collected in a trial of the OX40 agonist ivuxolimab. These receptors were obtained from an adult with an advanced solid tumor such as melanoma, head and neck, liver or kidney cancer.

This chain links TRBV10-3 with TRBJ2-2, with D uncertain. V was shortened by 4 bases and J by 4 bases, with 7 bases between the two germline ends. In germline, CDR1 is ENHRY, CDR2 SYGVKD. The CDR3 runs to 13 residues. The CDR3 here is CAISGVVTGELFF. CDR3 DNA sequence: TGTGCCATCAGTGGAGTTGTCACCGGGGAGCTGTTTTTT.

The V call is TRBV29-1, the J call TRBJ2-5; a weak D match, TRBD2 (7 bases). This CDR3 has 13 residues. In germline, CDR1 is SQVTM, CDR2 ANQGSEA. Trimming removed 4 bases from V and 5 bases from J, with 14 bases in between. CDR3 DNA: TGCAGCGTTGTAGGGGGGGGTGAGGAGACCCAGTACTTC. It is translated as CSVVGGGEETQYF.

V usage is TRBV27 and J usage is TRBJ2-2; perhaps TRBD1 as D (5 bases). CDR1 is MNHEY, CDR2 SMNVEV, per germline (reference sequence). Trimming stripped 1 base from V and 6 bases from J, with 6 bases between. The CDR3 is made up of 13 amino acids. The chain's CDR3 is CASSLWGAGELFF. CDR3 coding DNA: TGTGCCAGCAGTTTATGGGGCGCCGGGGAGCTGTTTTTT.

This clone has just one count. The chain couples TRBV6-1 to TRBJ2-1; 8 bases are shared with TRBD2. The CDR3 is 13 residues long. Trimming took 9 bases from V and 9 from J; bases not matched to a gene: 10. Germline V gives CDR1 MNHNS, CDR2 SASEGT. In DNA, the CDR3 is TGTGCCAGTGGGACTAGTGGGGGCCGTGAGCAGTTCTTC. Translation gives CASGTSGGREQFF.

This chain links TRBV5-4 with TRBJ1-5; D is perhaps TRBD1 (5 bases). Trimming shortened V by 4 bases and J by 0 bases, and 17 bases separated the two germline ends. The CDR3 loop spans 17 amino acids. Looked up from germline, CDR1 is SGHNT and CDR2 is YYREEE (reference sequence). The CDR3 region is CASSQGPGLSSNQPQHF. The CDR3 DNA is TGTGCCAGCAGCCAGGGACCGGGCCTAAGTAGCAATCAGCCCCAGCATTTT.

Here the CDR3 DNA reads TGCAGCGACCGACTAATGGGGGAGACCCAGTACTTC. This translates into CSDRLMGETQYF. The V and J genes are TRBV29-1 and TRBJ2-5; a weak D match, TRBD2 (5 bases). The germline CDR1 and CDR2 sequences are SQVTM and ANQGSEA. The CDR3 sequence is 12 residues long. V lost 7 bases and J 5 bases, leaving 14 bases between the germline ends.

This clone was seen a single time. The chain employs TRBV7-2 and TRBJ2-6, with 10 nucleotides matching TRBD2. CDR3 length: 18 amino acids. Trimming cost V 0 bases and J 2 bases; bases outside gene matches: 4. The germline CDR1 and CDR2 sequences are SGHTA and FQGNSA. The CDR3 region is CASSLATSGIPGANVLTF. CDR3 DNA sequence: TGTGCCAGCAGCTTAGCTACTAGCGGGATCCCTGGGGCCAACGTCCTGACTTTC.

The chain carries TRBV21-1 and TRBJ2-7. TRBV21-1 is a pseudogene segment. This CDR3 is built from 14 residues. CDR3 DNA sequence: TGTGCCAGCAGCAAAGCTGGGTCGTCCTACGAGCAGTACTTC. Protein product: CASSKAGSSYEQYF.

The chain carries TRBV28 and TRBJ1-5; a possible D gene is TRBD1 (5 bases). Trimming removed 0 bases at V and 9 bases at J, with 15 bases between. CDR1 and CDR2 from the germline V gene are MDHEN and SYDVKM. This CDR3 spans 15 amino acids. In DNA, the CDR3 is TGTGCCAGCAGTTTATGGGGCCAGGGAGATATGCCCCAGCATTTT. As protein: CASSLWGQGDMPQHF.